These 20 T cell receptor beta chains were all obtained from the same sample, sequenced in a study of spatial heterogeneity in lung cancer (dated by TCRdb to between 2017 and 2020). Receptors were amplified or captured by 5' RACE. Sequencing was performed on a NextSeq 500. TCRdb reran the public reads through fastp at Q25 and MiXCR, keeping productive beta chains. Merged by CDR3 protein, the rows form single entries marked with the most common genes and DNA. The sample table holds 40,000 to 45,000 distinct CDR3 sequences, of which around 15% were seen once. Of the sample, 55% to 65% falls within the top ten clones. Explained via the paper, the time point label denotes: sample taken at primary tumor resection. TCR sequencing used whole RNA extracted from tumor and nontumor lung tissue, or from cryopreserved PBMC samples, without cell sorting. The sample in question was PBMCs, obtained at surgery. All receptors come from a male donor with early-stage non-small cell lung cancer.

The CDR3 nucleotides are TGCGCCAGCAGCTTACAGGGTAAAGAGACCCAGTACTTC. Residues: CASSLQGKETQYF. J is TRBJ2-5 and V is TRBV5-1; possible D gene TRBD1, 6 bases. V was shortened by 2 bases and J by 3 bases, with 8 bases between the two germline ends. The CDR3 sequence is 13 residues long. Germline CDR1 is SGHRS and CDR2 is YFSETQ.

In this sample, this clonotype turned up a few times. CDR3 sequence: CASSLIAGTNEQYF. The CDR3 region has the DNA TGTGCCAGCAGCTTAATAGCGGGAACCAACGAGCAGTACTTC. This chain joins TRBV7-2 and TRBJ2-7, with 8 bases identical to TRBD2. From germline, CDR1 is SGHTA and CDR2 FQGNSA. Trimming cost V 2 bases and J 5 bases; bases outside gene matches: 5. The CDR3 is made up of 14 amino acids.

This clonotype came up many times. The rearrangement uses TRBV5-1 and TRBJ1-1, with unresolved D. The germline V gene has CDR1 SGHRS and CDR2 YFSETQ. The V end was cut by 0 bases, the J end by 2 bases, with 2 bases between. This CDR3 region has 12 residues. The CDR3 DNA reads as TGCGCCAGCAGCTTGGATAACACTGAAGCTTTCTTT. It encodes CASSLDNTEAFF.

The chain combines TRBV7-2 with TRBJ2-5; D may be TRBD2 (5 bases). The V and J ends lost 6 bases and 6 bases respectively, with 17 bases between them. This CDR3 comprises 14 residues. CDR1 is SGHTA, CDR2 FQGNSA, per germline. The CDR3 DNA reads TGTGCCAGCAGTATGAAGTGGGCTAGCCAGACCCAGTACTTC. Protein: CASSMKWASQTQYF.

This chain links TRBV7-6 with TRBJ2-7; D unclear. CDR1 is SGHVS and CDR2 is FNYEAQ in the germline V gene. The CDR3 runs 13 residues. The ends were cut back, 7 bases at V and 4 bases at J, with 14 bases in the middle. CDR3 in DNA: TGTGCCAGCAAAGGTCAGGTCGGTTACGAGCAGTACTTC. Translation gives CASKGQVGYEQYF.

This clonotype was seen a single time. The chain recombines TRBV29-1 with TRBJ1-1, with 10 positions matching TRBD1. Germline lookup yields CDR1 SQVTM and CDR2 ANQGSEA. The CDR3 loop spans 12 amino acids. The junction had 3 bases not matched to a gene; V was cut back by 6 bases and J by 5 bases. This CDR3 reads CSVGDRGTEAFF. CDR3 coding DNA: TGCAGCGTGGGGGACAGGGGAACTGAAGCTTTCTTT.

The rearrangement links TRBV20-1 to TRBJ2-5, with 8 nucleotides matching TRBD2. Germline CDR1 is DFQATT and CDR2 is SNEGSKA (reference sequence). The CDR3 loop spans 14 amino acids. Trimming took 1 base from V and 5 from J; bases not matched to a gene: 6. Here the CDR3 reads CSARAGLGRETQYF. The CDR3 coding sequence is TGCAGTGCTAGAGCGGGACTAGGGAGGGAGACCCAGTACTTC.

The V call is TRBV7-2, the J call TRBJ2-6; D is uncertain. This CDR3 comprises 14 residues. In germline, CDR1 is SGHTA, CDR2 FQGNSA. Trimming cost V 6 bases and J 3 bases, with 9 bases left between them. The CDR3 DNA reads TGTGCCAGCAGTACCGGTGTTGGGGCCAACGTCCTGACTTTC. It codes for CASSTGVGANVLTF. Based on the CDR3 plus reference TRBV7-2 and TRBJ2-6, the full variable domain is GAGVSQSPSNKVTEKGKDVELRCDPISGHTALYWYRQSLGQGLEFLIYFQGNSAPDKSGLPSDRFSAERTGGSVSTLTIQRTQQEDSAVYLCASSTGVGANVLTFGAGSRLTVL.

This clonotype was recorded a few times. The gene calls are TRBV29-1 and TRBJ1-1, with D uncertain. Per germline, CDR1 SQVTM and CDR2 ANQGSEA. Trimming removed 6 bases from V and 4 bases from J, with 15 bases in between. CDR3 size: 13 residues. CDR3 DNA sequence: TGCAGCGTCTTGACTTCAGCGGCCACTGAAGCTTTCTTT. Encoded protein: CSVLTSAATEAFF.

This clonotype was observed many times. V is TRBV7-9 and J is TRBJ2-7; 7 nucleotides line up with TRBD2. Germline-derived CDR1 and CDR2 are SEHNR and FQNEAQ (reference sequence). The CDR3 loop spans 13 amino acids. Trimming removed 0 bases from V and 6 bases from J; junction bases left unmatched: 2. The CDR3 protein is CASSLATGGEQYF. The DNA for the CDR3 is TGTGCCAGCAGCTTAGCGACGGGGGGCGAGCAGTACTTC.

This clonotype showed up just a few times. The chain is built from TRBV19 and TRBJ1-4; D is ambiguous. CDR1 is LNHDA, CDR2 SQIVND, per germline (reference sequence). Between the trimmed V and J ends, which lost 1 base and 0 bases, there was a span of 6 bases. This CDR3 contains 15 residues. The CDR3 DNA follows: TGTGCCAGTAGTATAGCCGGGACAACTAATGAAAAACTGTTTTTT. It is translated as CASSIAGTTNEKLFF.

This clonotype was counted only a few times. The rearrangement uses TRBV27 and TRBJ2-1; D unresolved. The germline V and J ends were trimmed by 8 bases and 5 bases, with 4 bases remaining between them. The germline gives CDR1 MNHEY, CDR2 SMNVEV (reference sequence). This CDR3 has 10 amino acids. This chain's CDR3 is CASGNNEQFF. The CDR3 coding sequence is TGTGCCAGCGGCAACAATGAGCAGTTCTTC.

This clonotype was seen at least ten times. This rearrangement joins TRBV5-1 to TRBJ1-4; D call uncertain. This CDR3 contains 17 residues. The germline V gene encodes CDR1 SGHRS and CDR2 YFSETQ. Trimming took 1 base from V and 0 from J, leaving 13 bases between them. The chain's CDR3 is CASSLTSPSATNEKLFF. The CDR3 DNA reads TGCGCCAGCAGCTTGACCTCCCCGTCGGCAACTAATGAAAAACTGTTTTTT.

The chain carries TRBV6-1 and TRBJ1-1; 8 bases match TRBD1. V lost 4 bases and J lost 0; bases outside the gene matches: 1. This CDR3 is 14 amino acids long. Germline lookup yields CDR1 MNHNS and CDR2 SASEGT. The CDR3 sequence is CASSVDRVNTEAFF. CDR3 in DNA: TGTGCCAGCAGTGTGGACAGGGTGAACACTGAAGCTTTCTTT.

This clonotype was observed a handful of times. V and J are TRBV3-1 and TRBJ2-3; 7 bases are a match to TRBD1. The CDR3 is made up of 14 amino acids. The V segment lost 3 bases and the J segment 4 bases; nucleotides outside the gene matches: 4. Per the germline V gene, CDR1 is LGHDT and CDR2 is YNNKEL (reference sequence). In DNA form, the CDR3 reads TGTGCCAGCAGCCAGTACAGGGGTCCAGATACGCAGTATTTT. It translates to CASSQYRGPDTQYF.

The chain employs TRBV5-1 and TRBJ2-7, with 8 bases aligning to TRBD2. In germline, CDR1 is SGHRS, CDR2 YFSETQ. This CDR3 has 15 residues. The V and J ends lost 0 bases and 3 bases, in that order; junction bases with no gene match: 5. The CDR3 sequence is CASSLAPGGDYEQYF. The DNA for the CDR3 is TGCGCCAGCAGCTTGGCCCCGGGGGGGGACTACGAGCAGTACTTC.

This clonotype showed up many times. CDR3 region: CASRPPGSASNEQYF. The CDR3 nucleotides read TGTGCCAGCAGACCTCCAGGGTCCGCGAGTAACGAGCAGTACTTC. The rearrangement links TRBV28 to TRBJ2-7; TRBD1 is a possible D gene (5 bases). The CDR3 runs 15 residues. Germline loops: CDR1 MDHEN, CDR2 SYDVKM. Trimming shortened V by 6 bases and J by 5 bases, and 20 bases separated the two germline ends.

The chain combines TRBV19 with TRBJ2-1, with 11 nucleotides matching TRBD2. Germline CDR1 reads LNHDA; CDR2 reads SQIVND (reference sequence). V lost 5 bases, J lost 2 bases, and 5 bases stayed unmatched. CDR3 size: 16 residues. The CDR3, as DNA: TGTGCCAGTAGTCCCGGGACTAGCGGAACCTACAATGAGCAGTTCTTC. Translating gives CASSPGTSGTYNEQFF.

The chain is built from TRBV13 and TRBJ2-5, with D hard to call. The V end lost 3 bases, the J end lost 2 bases, and 4 bases lay between the germline ends. The CDR3 covers 12 residues. Germline V gene sequence: CDR1 PRHDT, CDR2 FYEKMQ (reference sequence). As DNA, the CDR3 is TGTGCCAGCAGCTTTAGTCAAGAGACCCAGTACTTC. It encodes CASSFSQETQYF. The variable domain in full, completed from reference TRBV13 and TRBJ2-5, reads AAGVIQSPRHLIKEKRETATLKCYPIPRHDTVYWYQQGPGQDPQFLISFYEKMQSDKGSIPDRFSAQQFSDYHSELNMSSLELGDSALYFCASSFSQETQYFGPGTRLLVL.

In this sample, this clonotype turned up many times. The chain combines TRBV2 with TRBJ2-1, with D perhaps matching TRBD1 (6 bases). CDR1 and CDR2 (germline): SNHLY, FYNNEI. V gave up 2 bases and J gave up 6 bases, with 11 bases separating them. This CDR3 has 14 residues. As DNA, the CDR3 is TGTGCCAGCAGTGAACGGCTAGGGGGCAATGAGCAGTTCTTC. Encoded protein: CASSERLGGNEQFF.